The TCR beta chain under discussion was sequenced for a study of CD8 T cells in ankylosing spondylitis. Study-wide points: Reactive arthritis synovial fluid and blood previously showed some of these motif variants.

TCRdb reprocessed the 5' RACE reads via MiXCR and lists one record per CDR3 protein. The sample has 350,000 or so distinct CDR3 sequences, 11% seen once; the top ten hold around 10%. CDR1 and CDR2 from the germline V gene are SQVTM and ANQGSEA. The CDR3 consists of 13 residues. The ends lost 4 bases at V and 8 bases at J; junction bases unmatched: 7. This clonotype has a count of ten or more. The antigen is not known. The chain employs TRBV29-1 and TRBJ1-4, with 7 positions matching TRBD1. This sequence originates from a female donor with ankylosing spondylitis or in good health (not recorded which). Sequencing used blood, either unsorted or a sorted T cell fraction (not recorded which). The CDR3 nucleotides read TGCAGCGTTGGCAGGGGGGTAGGCGAAAAACTGTTTTTT. Protein: CSVGRGVGEKLFF.